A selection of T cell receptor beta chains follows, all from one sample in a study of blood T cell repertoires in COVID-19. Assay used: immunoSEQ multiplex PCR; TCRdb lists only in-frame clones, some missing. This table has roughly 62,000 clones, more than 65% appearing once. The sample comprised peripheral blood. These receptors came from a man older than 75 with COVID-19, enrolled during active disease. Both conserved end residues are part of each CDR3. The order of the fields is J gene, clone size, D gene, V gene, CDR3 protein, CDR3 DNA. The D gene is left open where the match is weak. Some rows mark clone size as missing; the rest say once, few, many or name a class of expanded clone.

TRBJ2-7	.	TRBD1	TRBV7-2	CASSLRTGLGHEQYF	TGTGCCAGCAGCTTACGGACAGGTCTTGGGCACGAGCAGTACTTC
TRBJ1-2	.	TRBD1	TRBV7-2	CASSRESGTGQGGYTF	TGTGCCAGCAGCCGCGAATCCGGGACAGGGCAAGGTGGCTACACCTTC
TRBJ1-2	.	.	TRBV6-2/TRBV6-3	CASSYSRSNNYGYTF	TGTGCCAGCAGTTACTCGAGGAGCAATAACTATGGCTACACCTTC
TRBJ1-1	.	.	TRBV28	CASSSLGVRGSDAFF	TGTGCCAGCAGCTCGTTGGGGGTGAGGGGGTCGGACGCTTTCTTT
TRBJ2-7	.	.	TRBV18	CASSPRQGLYEQYF	TGTGCCAGCTCACCGCGACAGGGACTCTACGAGCAGTACTTC
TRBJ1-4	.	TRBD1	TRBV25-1	CASSAWGQGGEKLFF	TGTGCCAGCAGTGCCTGGGGACAGGGGGGTGAAAAACTGTTTTTT
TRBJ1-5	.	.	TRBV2	CASSEVRGDQPQHF	TGTGCCAGCAGTGAGGTCCGGGGGGATCAGCCCCAGCATTTT
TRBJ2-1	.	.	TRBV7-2	CASSLNAPQYNEQFF	TGTGCCAGCAGCTTAAACGCCCCCCAGTACAATGAGCAGTTCTTC
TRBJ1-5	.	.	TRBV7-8	CASSLVGGNQPQHF	TGTGCCAGCAGCTTAGTGGGGGGGAATCAGCCCCAGCATTTT
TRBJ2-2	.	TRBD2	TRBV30	CAWSVTSGGTGELFF	TGTGCCTGGAGTGTGACTAGCGGGGGCACCGGGGAGCTGTTTTTT
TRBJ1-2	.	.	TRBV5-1	CASSLGLGPDYGYTF	TGCGCCAGCAGCTTGGGCCTGGGGCCTGACTATGGCTACACCTTC
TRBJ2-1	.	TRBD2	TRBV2	CASITSGRSEQFF	TGTGCCAGCATTACCAGCGGGAGATCTGAGCAGTTCTTC
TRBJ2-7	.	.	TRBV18	CASSRTGSEQYF	TGTGCCAGCTCACGAACGGGGAGCGAGCAGTACTTC
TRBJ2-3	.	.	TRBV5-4	CASSPDSFLSTDTQYF	TGTGCCAGCAGCCCGGACAGTTTCCTTAGCACAGATACGCAGTATTTT
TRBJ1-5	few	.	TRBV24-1	CATSDLEENQPQHF	TGTGCCACCAGTGATTTAGAGGAAAATCAGCCCCAGCATTTT
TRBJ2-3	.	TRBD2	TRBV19	CASRLAGAVDTQYF	TGTGCCAGTAGGTTAGCGGGAGCGGTAGATACGCAGTATTTT
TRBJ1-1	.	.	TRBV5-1	CASSLQGAEAFF	TGCGCCAGCAGCTTGCAGGGTGCTGAAGCTTTCTTT
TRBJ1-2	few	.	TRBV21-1	CASSTQGANLQGAKGYTF	TGTGCCAGCAGCACTCAAGGGGCCAATTTACAGGGGGCTAAAGGCTACACCTTC
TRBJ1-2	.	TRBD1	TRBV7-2	CASSLGPGQGQYGYTF	TGTGCCAGCAGCTTAGGGCCGGGACAGGGGCAGTATGGCTACACCTTC
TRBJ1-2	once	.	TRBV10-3	CAISPNNYGYTF	TGTGCCATCAGTCCTAATAACTATGGCTACACCTTC
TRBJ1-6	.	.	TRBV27	CASSFGLSGAGDSPLHF	TGTGCCAGCAGTTTTGGTCTTTCGGGAGCTGGGGATTCACCCCTCCACTTT
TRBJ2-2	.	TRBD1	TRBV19	CASSIKGAAGELFF	TGTGCCAGTAGTATAAAGGGGGCCGCCGGGGAGCTGTTTTTT
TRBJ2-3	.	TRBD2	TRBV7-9	CASSPESGTMESDTQYF	TGTGCCAGCAGCCCGGAGTCCGGGACTATGGAGTCAGATACGCAGTATTTT
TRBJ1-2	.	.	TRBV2	CASTPGPNYGYTF	TGTGCCAGCACTCCAGGGCCGAACTATGGCTACACCTTC
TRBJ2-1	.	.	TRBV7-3	CASSTGQYNEQFF	TGTGCCAGCAGTACAGGTCAATACAATGAGCAGTTCTTC
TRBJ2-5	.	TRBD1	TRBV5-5	CASSLAGGQGLETQYF	TGTGCCAGCAGCTTGGCGGGGGGACAGGGACTAGAGACCCAGTACTTC
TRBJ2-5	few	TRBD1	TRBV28	CASSGQGANVGKTQYF	TGTGCCAGCAGCGGACAGGGGGCGAATGTCGGAAAGACCCAGTACTTC
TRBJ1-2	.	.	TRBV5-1	CASSFAPESGYTF	TGCGCCAGCAGCTTTGCCCCTGAGAGTGGCTACACCTTC
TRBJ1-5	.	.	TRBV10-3	CAISEWGGVDQPQHF	TGTGCCATCAGTGAGTGGGGGGGTGTCGATCAGCCCCAGCATTTT
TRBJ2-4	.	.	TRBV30	CAWANVTRGSIQYF	TGTGCCTGGGCTAACGTGACTCGGGGAAGCATTCAGTACTTC
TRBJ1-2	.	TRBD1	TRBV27	CASSLGTGGANYGYTF	TGTGCCAGCAGTTTAGGGACAGGAGGGGCCAACTATGGCTACACCTTC
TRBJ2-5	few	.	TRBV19	CASTNRETQYF	TGTGCCAGTACTAATCGGGAGACCCAGTACTTC
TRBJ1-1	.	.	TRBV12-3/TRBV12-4	CASSFSGQLEAFF	TGTGCCAGCAGTTTCTCAGGGCAGCTTGAAGCTTTCTTT
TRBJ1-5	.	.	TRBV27	CASSRGSGWANQPQHF	TGTGCCAGCAGCCGGGGGTCGGGGTGGGCCAATCAGCCCCAGCATTTT
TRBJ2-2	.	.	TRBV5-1	CASSLGANQNTGELFF	TGCGCCAGCAGCTTGGGAGCCAACCAAAACACCGGGGAGCTGTTTTTT
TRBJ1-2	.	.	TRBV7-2	CASSSYRTEPYGYTF	TGTGCCAGCAGCTCCTACCGGACAGAGCCCTATGGCTACACCTTC
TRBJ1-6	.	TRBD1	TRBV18	CASSPGTGDGSPLHF	TGTGCCAGCTCACCAGGGACAGGGGACGGTTCACCCCTCCACTTT
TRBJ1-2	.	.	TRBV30	CAWNSAGFYGYTF	TGTGCCTGGAATTCGGCGGGGTTCTATGGCTACACCTTC
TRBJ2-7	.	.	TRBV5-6	CASSLAVGREYF	TGTGCCAGCAGCTTGGCCGTTGGTCGGGAGTACTTC
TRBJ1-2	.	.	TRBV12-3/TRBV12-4	CASTLSDRGGYTF	TGTGCCAGCACCCTTTCGGACCGAGGGGGCTACACCTTC
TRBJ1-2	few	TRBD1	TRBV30	CAWSPDRVSYGYTF	TGTGCCTGGAGTCCAGACAGGGTGAGCTATGGCTACACCTTC
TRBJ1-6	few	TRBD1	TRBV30	CAWRTGVASPLHF	TGTGCCTGGCGGACAGGGGTAGCTTCACCCCTCCACTTT
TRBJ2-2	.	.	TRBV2	CASLIEVAGTGELFF	TGTGCCAGCCTGATCGAGGTGGCAGGGACCGGGGAGCTGTTTTTT
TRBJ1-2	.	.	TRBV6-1	CASSDFQGIDYGYTF	TGTGCCAGCAGTGATTTTCAGGGAATTGACTATGGCTACACCTTC
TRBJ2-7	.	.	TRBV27	CASSLAGLSSYEQYF	TGTGCCAGCAGTTTAGCAGGGCTAAGCTCCTACGAGCAGTACTTC
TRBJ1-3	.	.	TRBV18	CASSPDRSSGNTIYF	TGTGCCAGCTCCCCCGACAGGAGCTCTGGAAACACCATATATTTT
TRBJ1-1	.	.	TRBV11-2	CASSLDARQEAFF	TGTGCCAGCAGCTTAGATGCGCGACAGGAAGCTTTCTTT
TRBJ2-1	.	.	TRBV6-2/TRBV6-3	CASSYSGGTLTSYNEQFF	TGTGCCAGCAGTTACTCAGGGGGTACCCTCACCTCCTACAATGAGCAGTTCTTC
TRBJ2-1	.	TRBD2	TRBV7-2	CASSFTSASYNEQFF	TGTGCCAGCAGCTTTACTAGCGCCTCCTACAATGAGCAGTTCTTC
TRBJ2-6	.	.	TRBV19	CASTPGSSGANVLTF	TGTGCCAGTACACCAGGCAGCTCTGGGGCCAACGTCCTGACTTTC
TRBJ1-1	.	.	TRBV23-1	CASSQSVRGMNTEAFF	TGCGCCAGCAGTCAATCGGTCAGGGGCATGAACACTGAAGCTTTCTTT
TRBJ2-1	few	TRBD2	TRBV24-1	CATSDFASGLYNEQFF	TGTGCCACCAGTGATTTTGCTAGCGGGCTCTACAATGAGCAGTTCTTC
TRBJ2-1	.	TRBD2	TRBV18	CASSPLAGADNEQFF	TGTGCCAGCTCACCGCTAGCGGGGGCGGACAATGAGCAGTTCTTC
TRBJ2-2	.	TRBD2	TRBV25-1	CASSKWGGPDAGELFF	TGTGCCAGCAGTAAATGGGGGGGACCAGACGCCGGGGAGCTGTTTTTT